The sequence of this T cell receptor (beta chain) was determined in a study of T cells in Graves' hyperthyroidism and ophthalmopathy. This clonotype was found many times. The antigen is not known. Findings and limits, study-wide: The model anticipated ophthalmopathy a median about six months pre-onset. Stable hyperthyroidism and ophthalmopathy were separated using 13 V-J signatures.

Stable Graves' hyperthyroidism meant no ophthalmopathy progression within 18 months. Thyroid ultrasound, orbital computed tomography, clinical symptoms, and serum thyroxine and TRAb underpinned diagnoses. The CDR3 regions of TCR beta were amplified from RNA transcripts. With the HTBI primer set, the TCR CDR3 went through a first round of RT-PCR. In TCRdb, the multiplex PCR reads were re-called with MiXCR into one record per CDR3 protein. This table has about 420,000 distinct CDR3 sequences, around 16% appearing once. Germline CDR1 is SNHLY and CDR2 is FYNNEI. V trimming: 2 bases; J trimming: 5 bases; junction bases outside the gene matches: 7. This CDR3 has 15 residues.

This clonotype was sampled from a woman aged 18 to 35 with Graves' hyperthyroidism. The chain carries TRBV2 and TRBJ2-7; 9 bases align to TRBD2. The sequencing sample was made of blood. CDR3 residues: CASSESSGRSHEQYF. CDR3 bases: TGTGCCAGCAGTGAAAGTAGCGGGAGATCCCACGAGCAGTACTTC.